These 7 T cell receptor beta chains originate from one sample sequenced in a study of follicular helper T cells after annual influenza vaccination. The assay was immunoSEQ multiplex PCR, and TCRdb's table has in-frame clones only and misses some. The top ten clones hold about 1.1% of a sample with 7,500 to 8,500 clones, approximately 80% of them seen once. Time point specified: 2014-2015 season, pre-vaccination. Sequencing was performed on CXCR5+ CD38- circulating T follicular helper cells from blood, taken on the day of influenza vaccination. The subset: circulating Tfh, non-naive CD4+CXCR5+PD-1+ (ICOS+CD38+ or ICOS-CD38-). These receptors were collected from an adult who received the influenza vaccine.

V gene TRBV18 combines with J gene TRBJ1-1; unclear D gene. The CDR3 loop spans 13 amino acids. The germline CDR1 and CDR2 sequences are KGHSH and LQKENI. The V end was cut by 4 bases, the J end by 2 bases, with 8 bases between. The CDR3 DNA reads as TGTGCCAGCTCACAACAGAGTAACACTGAAGCTTTCTTT. Translation gives CASSQQSNTEAFF.

The J gene is TRBJ1-6, the V gene TRBV28, with 8 bases aligning to TRBD1. Germline CDR1 and CDR2: MDHEN and SYDVKM. J lost 7 bases, V lost 5 bases, and 7 bases had no gene match. The CDR3 length is 15 residues. DNA for the CDR3: TGTGCCAGCAGTATAGGGCACAGGGGGAATTCACCCCTCCACTTT. Its translation: CASSIGHRGNSPLHF. The full variable domain, its missing parts supplied by reference TRBV28 and TRBJ1-6, is DVKVTQSSRYLVKRTGEKVFLECVQDMDHENMFWYRQDPGLGLRLIYFSYDVKMKEKGDIPEGYSVSREKKERFSLILESASTNQTSMYLCASSIGHRGNSPLHFGNGTRLTVT.

This chain joins TRBV19 and TRBJ1-1, with D possibly matching TRBD1 (5 bases). Trimming removed 2 bases at V and 5 bases at J, with 12 bases between. The V gene's germline CDR1 is LNHDA and CDR2 SQIVND (reference sequence). This CDR3 comprises 14 residues. The CDR3 DNA follows: TGTGCCAGTAGTATACAAGGGGCTGGAACTGAAGCTTTCTTT. It is translated as CASSIQGAGTEAFF.

The V gene is TRBV19, the J gene TRBJ2-2, with a weak D call TRBD2 (6 bases). Trimming stripped 7 bases from V and 2 bases from J, with 14 bases between. CDR3 size: 15 residues. CDR1 is LNHDA and CDR2 is SQIVND in the germline V gene (reference sequence). CDR3 in DNA: TGTGCCAGTAACCCCGGGAGACTTAACACCGGGGAGCTGTTTTTT. Protein sequence: CASNPGRLNTGELFF.

This chain links TRBV6-1 with TRBJ1-1; D is ambiguous. Germline V CDR1 and CDR2: MNHNS, SASEGT. The CDR3 extends over 13 amino acids. The V end was cut by 0 bases, the J end by 5 bases, with 7 bases between. The CDR3 nucleotides are TGTGCCAGCAGTGAAGCAGGGTGGACTGAAGCTTTCTTT. Protein: CASSEAGWTEAFF.

This sequence joins TRBV7-2 and TRBJ2-5; 7 positions match TRBD2. Unmatched junction bases numbered 6, after V lost 6 bases and J lost 2 bases. Germline V CDR1 and CDR2: SGHTA, FQGNSA. This CDR3 comprises 14 residues. The CDR3 DNA reads TGTGCCAGCAGACCCGGGAGGTCTCAAGAGACCCAGTACTTC. It yields the protein CASRPGRSQETQYF.

This chain connects TRBV7-2 to TRBJ2-2; tentatively, D is TRBD1 or TRBD2 (5 bases each). Germline assignment: CDR1 SGHTA and CDR2 FQGNSA. V was pared by 4 bases and J by 3 bases, with 15 bases between. The CDR3 totals 16 residues. The CDR3 loop is CASSYDGAADTGELFF. The CDR3 DNA follows: TGTGCCAGCAGCTACGACGGGGCAGCGGACACCGGGGAGCTGTTTTTT.